A single sample gave rise to the 30 T cell receptor beta chains below, sequenced in a study of blood T cell repertoires in COVID-19. Some clones are missing from TCRdb's copy, which holds only in-frame ones; the method was immunoSEQ multiplex PCR. The table records under 200,000 clones, 85% of them present only once. The source material was peripheral blood. The receptors come from a woman between 50 and 59 years old with COVID-19, enrolled during active disease.

This chain joins TRBV6-5 and TRBJ1-3; D is ambiguous. This CDR3 is built from 11 residues. CDR1 MNHEY and CDR2 SVGAGI come from the germline V gene. V lost 5 bases, J lost 9 bases, and 8 bases lay in between. CDR3 in DNA: TGTGCCAGCAGTCGACATGGCACCATATATTTT. Translation: CASSRHGTIYF.

There are a few counts of this clone. The same CDR3 is also encoded by other DNA sequences in this sample. The chain employs TRBV4-1 and TRBJ1-4; D perhaps matches TRBD1 (5 bases). The V gene lost 0 bases and the J gene lost 4 bases, with 9 bases spanning the gap. The CDR3 is 15 residues long. Germline V gives CDR1 MGHRA, CDR2 YSYEKL. CDR3 coding DNA: TGCGCCAGCAGCCAAGATCGGGGGTTTAATGAAAAACTGTTTTTT. It codes for CASSQDRGFNEKLFF.

The chain uses TRBV4-3 and TRBJ2-2, with 16 bases matching TRBD2. J gave up 5 bases and V 3 bases, and 6 bases lay outside the gene matches. There are 18 residues in the CDR3. Germline assignment: CDR1 LGHNA and CDR2 YSLEER. The CDR3 region has the DNA TGCGCCAGCAGCCAGTCGGGACTAGCGGGGGGGCCAACCGGGGAGCTGTTTTTT. Protein product: CASSQSGLAGGPTGELFF.

V and J are TRBV11-2 and TRBJ2-2; 7 nucleotides agree with TRBD2. This CDR3 has 14 residues. Germline CDR1 reads SGHAT; CDR2 reads FQNNGV. V trimming: 1 base; J trimming: 7 bases; junction bases outside the gene matches: 3. The CDR3 bases are TGTGCCAGCAGCTTAGGCGGGGGTATCGGGGAGCTGTTTTTT. This gives the protein CASSLGGGIGELFF. Drawing the rest from reference TRBV11-2 and TRBJ2-2, the complete variable domain is EAGVAQSPRYKIIEKRQSVAFWCNPISGHATLYWYQQILGQGPKLLIQFQNNGVVDDSQLPKDRFSAERLKGVDSTLKIQPAKLEDSAVYLCASSLGGGIGELFFGEGSRLTVL.

This clone was seen a few times. The CDR3, as DNA: TGCGCCAGCGCGGCTGGCGGGGAAGGCGGGGAGCTGTTTTTT. It yields the protein CASAAGGEGGELFF. This chain uses TRBV10-1 with TRBJ2-2; D perhaps matches TRBD2 (6 bases). CDR1 is WNHNN, CDR2 SYGVQD, per germline (reference sequence). This CDR3 is 14 amino acids long. With 8 bases removed from V and 7 bases from J, the gap between germline ends came to 17 bases.

The rearrangement links TRBV9 to TRBJ1-6; unclear D gene. Germline loops: CDR1 SGDLS, CDR2 YYNGEE. This CDR3 is built from 12 residues. Trimming removed 3 bases at V and 10 bases at J, with 8 bases between. The CDR3 DNA reads as TGTGCCAGCAGCGCGGGGTCGTCACCCCTCCACTTT. It encodes CASSAGSSPLHF.

J is TRBJ1-5 and V is TRBV5-1; maybe TRBD1 (5 bases). Trimming removed 1 base at V and 2 bases at J, with 16 bases between. Germline V CDR1 and CDR2: SGHRS, YFSETQ. The CDR3 runs 17 residues. The CDR3 here is CASSLIGLGLGNQPQHF. CDR3 sequence (DNA): TGCGCCAGCAGCTTGATTGGGTTGGGGCTGGGCAATCAGCCCCAGCATTTT.

This chain joins TRBV18 and TRBJ2-7; TRBD1 matches at 9 bases. Per germline, CDR1 KGHSH and CDR2 LQKENI. The trim removed 6 bases at V and 5 bases at J, leaving 8 bases unmatched. The CDR3 has 14 residues. The CDR3 nucleotides read TGTGCCAGCTCCTACCGGGACAGGGTCAACGAGCAGTACTTC. It translates to CASSYRDRVNEQYF. Filled out from reference TRBV18 and TRBJ2-7, the complete variable domain reads NAGVMQNPRHLVRRRGQEARLRCSPMKGHSHVYWYRQLPEEGLKFMVYLQKENIIDESGMPKERFSAEFPKEGPSILRIQQVVRGDSAAYFCASSYRDRVNEQYFGPGTRLTVT.

This CDR3 is CASSQQDRGTYGYTF. The CDR3, as DNA: TGTGCCAGCAGCCAGCAAGACAGGGGGACCTATGGCTACACCTTC. This sequence joins TRBV3-1 (or the pseudogene TRBV3-2) and TRBJ1-2, with TRBD1 matching 9 bases. V dropped 3 bases and J dropped 4; count of bases not matched to a gene: 6. Germline V gene lookup returns CDR1 LGHDT and CDR2 YNNKEL (reference sequence). The CDR3 runs to 15 residues.

The chain employs TRBV2 and TRBJ1-2, with a possible D match to TRBD1 (6 bases). The V end lost 3 bases, the J end lost 4 bases, and 12 bases lay between the germline ends. The CDR3 is made up of 14 amino acids. Germline-derived CDR1 and CDR2 are SNHLY and FYNNEI. In nucleotides, the CDR3 is TGTGCCAGCAGTGACCTGGACAGCGCCTATGGCTACACCTTC. It is translated as CASSDLDSAYGYTF. Drawing the rest from reference TRBV2 and TRBJ1-2, the complete variable domain is EPEVTQTPSHQVTQMGQEVILRCVPISNHLYFYWYRQILGQKVEFLVSFYNNEISEKSEIFDDQFSVERPDGSNFTLKIRSTKLEDSAMYFCASSDLDSAYGYTFGSGTRLTVV.

This clone was picked up one time. The genes are TRBV5-1 and TRBJ2-3; TRBD2 aligns across 9 bases. The CDR3 covers 17 residues. CDR1 SGHRS and CDR2 YFSETQ come from the germline V gene. V lost 3 bases, J lost 1 base, and 9 bases stayed unmatched. The CDR3 sequence is CASSSGGSGGRTDTQYF. CDR3 in DNA: TGCGCCAGCAGCTCGGGAGGTAGCGGGGGCCGCACAGATACGCAGTATTTT.

V gene TRBV27 combines with J gene TRBJ2-7; 9 bases are a match to TRBD1. V trimming: 5 bases; J trimming: 0 bases; junction bases outside the gene matches: 8. CDR3 length: 16 amino acids. The V gene's germline CDR1 is MNHEY and CDR2 SMNVEV (reference sequence). The CDR3 here is CASSASRDRASYEQYF. CDR3 sequence (DNA): TGTGCCAGCAGTGCCTCCCGGGACAGGGCCTCCTACGAGCAGTACTTC.

The chain uses TRBV7-2 and TRBJ2-5; no reliable D call. The germline gives CDR1 SGHTA, CDR2 FQGNSA. Trimming removed 1 base at V and 2 bases at J, with 8 bases between. This CDR3 comprises 14 residues. The CDR3 coding sequence is TGTGCCAGCAGCTTAGGTGCGGAACAAGAGACCCAGTACTTC. Its protein is CASSLGAEQETQYF.

This clone occurred a few times. J is TRBJ1-6 and V is TRBV7-2; 12 bases match TRBD1. V shed 5 bases and J 0 bases; nucleotides not matched to a gene: 8. Germline values: CDR1 SGHTA, CDR2 FQGNSA. The CDR3 extends over 19 amino acids. CDR3 residues: CASSEPGTGGSSYNSPLHF. CDR3 bases: TGTGCCAGCAGCGAGCCCGGGACAGGGGGCAGCTCCTATAATTCACCCCTCCACTTT.

V is TRBV7-9 and J is TRBJ1-2; D remains ambiguous. Germline loops: CDR1 SEHNR, CDR2 FQNEAQ (reference sequence). The CDR3 has 15 amino acids. V shed 5 bases and J shed 2 bases, with 15 bases lying between them. The CDR3 reads CASSGSTGLNYGYTF. Written as DNA, the CDR3 is TGTGCCAGCAGCGGTTCGACTGGTTTAAACTATGGCTACACCTTC. Using reference TRBV7-9 and TRBJ1-2 for the parts outside the CDR3, the full variable domain is DTGVSQNPRHKITKRGQNVTFRCDPISEHNRLYWYRQTLGQGPEFLTYFQNEAQLEKSRLLSDRFSAERPKGSFSTLEIQRTEQGDSAMYLCASSGSTGLNYGYTFGSGTRLTVV.

The CDR3 here is CASTRDNEQFF. The CDR3 coding sequence is TGTGCCAGCACCAGGGACAATGAGCAGTTCTTC. The V call is TRBV2, the J call TRBJ2-1; a weak D match, TRBD1 (5 bases). The germline V and J ends were trimmed by 7 bases and 5 bases, with 6 bases remaining between them. CDR1 is SNHLY and CDR2 is FYNNEI in the germline V gene. CDR3 length equals 11 residues.

The V gene is TRBV2, the J gene TRBJ2-3, with D maybe TRBD2 (7 bases). V was shortened by 2 bases and J by 2 bases, with 17 bases between the two germline ends. The CDR3 covers 17 residues. CDR1 is SNHLY, CDR2 FYNNEI, per germline. CDR3 sequence reads: CASSEMAGASVTDTQYF. The CDR3 DNA sequence: TGTGCCAGCAGTGAAATGGCGGGGGCCTCTGTCACAGATACGCAGTATTTT. The entire variable domain, with the rest obtained from reference TRBV2 and TRBJ2-3, is as follows: EPEVTQTPSHQVTQMGQEVILRCVPISNHLYFYWYRQILGQKVEFLVSFYNNEISEKSEIFDDQFSVERPDGSNFTLKIRSTKLEDSAMYFCASSEMAGASVTDTQYFGPGTRLTVL.

The V and J genes are TRBV6-1 and TRBJ1-4; D gene uncertain. V gave up 2 bases and J gave up 8 bases, with 15 bases separating them. The CDR3 totals 15 residues. Germline V gene data show CDR1 as MNHNS and CDR2 as SASEGT. Here the CDR3 reads CASSESEGVWEKLFF. The CDR3 DNA follows: TGTGCCAGCAGTGAATCCGAGGGAGTGTGGGAAAAACTGTTTTTT.

The chain combines TRBV19 with TRBJ2-6, with 10 bases matching TRBD2. The CDR3 consists of 19 residues. The germline CDR1 and CDR2 sequences are LNHDA and SQIVND (reference sequence). The junction had 13 bases not matched to a gene; V was cut back by 4 bases and J by 4 bases. CDR3 DNA sequence: TGTGCCAGTAGTAGGGCCGGGCCTAGCGGGGGCCGGGGGGCCAACGTCCTGACTTTC. Translating gives CASSRAGPSGGRGANVLTF.

This clone was counted between two and nine times. The chain carries TRBV7-2 and TRBJ2-2, with D perhaps TRBD1 (5 bases). Between the trimmed V and J ends, which lost 2 bases and 1 base, there was a span of 8 bases. Germline V gives CDR1 SGHTA, CDR2 FQGNSA. The CDR3 totals 15 residues. The CDR3 DNA follows: TGTGCCAGCAGCTTATTGGGGCAGAACACCGGGGAGCTGTTTTTT. Residues: CASSLLGQNTGELFF.

The table lists this clone with a count of one. This chain links TRBV6-5 with TRBJ1-1, with D unclear. Germline assignment: CDR1 MNHEY and CDR2 SVGAGI. V lost 2 bases and J lost 0, with 10 bases in between. CDR3 length equals 15 residues. CDR3 sequence (DNA): TGTGCCAGCAGTTACGCGCGGGTAGTGAACACTGAAGCTTTCTTT. Translation gives CASSYARVVNTEAFF.

This clone showed up just a few times. This chain uses TRBV4-3 with TRBJ2-7, with a possible D match to TRBD1 (6 bases). Trimming took 0 bases from V and 4 from J, leaving 13 bases between them. In germline, CDR1 is LGHNA, CDR2 YSLEER. This CDR3 spans 15 amino acids. CDR3 sequence reads: CASSQDVGTGYEQYF. DNA of the CDR3: TGCGCCAGCAGCCAAGACGTCGGAACAGGGTACGAGCAGTACTTC.

This chain joins TRBV7-8 and TRBJ1-5, with D hard to call. Trimming cost V 3 bases and J 5 bases, with 8 bases left between them. CDR3 length: 13 residues. Germline-derived CDR1 and CDR2 are SGHVS and FQNEAQ. CDR3 bases: TGTGCCAGCAGCTTGACGGGAGATCAGCCCCAGCATTTT. It specifies CASSLTGDQPQHF. The variable domain in full, with the rest retrieved from reference TRBV7-8 and TRBJ1-5, is GAGVSQSPRYKVAKRGQDVALRCDPISGHVSLFWYQQALGQGPEFLTYFQNEAQLDKSGLPSDRFFAERPEGSVSTLKIQRTQQEDSAVYLCASSLTGDQPQHFGDGTRLSIL.

The chain combines TRBV27 with TRBJ2-2; 8 bases agree with TRBD2. Germline V gene data show CDR1 as MNHEY and CDR2 as SMNVEV (reference sequence). Trimming at V came to 4 bases and at J to 4 bases, leaving 5 bases not matched to a gene. CDR3 length: 15 amino acids. This CDR3 is CASSWTSPSTGELFF. CDR3 nucleotides: TGTGCCAGCAGTTGGACTAGCCCGAGCACCGGGGAGCTGTTTTTT.

This chain connects TRBV7-9 to TRBJ2-5, with no clear D. This CDR3 contains 12 residues. Trimming shortened V by 3 bases and J by 2 bases, and 4 bases separated the two germline ends. The V gene's germline CDR1 is SEHNR and CDR2 FQNEAQ (reference sequence). CDR3 sequence reads: CASSFGQETQYF. In DNA, the CDR3 is TGTGCCAGCAGCTTCGGTCAAGAGACCCAGTACTTC.

CDR3 amino acids: CASSLLPGVNTEAFF. The CDR3, as DNA: TGCGCCAGCAGCTTGTTACCGGGGGTGAACACTGAAGCTTTCTTT. The chain recombines TRBV5-1 with TRBJ1-1, with a tentative D call TRBD1 (5 bases). Trimming cost V 1 base and J 0 bases, with 10 bases left between them. CDR3 size: 15 residues. The germline gives CDR1 SGHRS, CDR2 YFSETQ.

This clone was seen just once. V and J are TRBV21-1 and TRBJ2-7; TRBD2 is taken as the D call from the table, unchecked against the DNA. TRBV21-1 is listed as a pseudogene. The CDR3 contains 18 residues. This CDR3 reads CASSNPVKTSGDSYEQYF. CDR3 bases: TGTGCCAGCAGCAACCCCGTTAAGACTAGCGGGGATTCCTACGAGCAGTACTTC.

CDR3 in amino acids: CASSPPPGRGTKGLFF. The DNA of the CDR3 is TGTGCCAGCAGTCCACCTCCCGGGAGAGGGACGAAGGGACTGTTTTTT. V usage is TRBV2 and J usage is TRBJ1-4, with a weak D call TRBD1 (5 bases). The CDR3 totals 16 residues. Between the trimmed V and J ends, which lost 5 bases and 13 bases, there was a span of 26 bases. Germline values: CDR1 SNHLY, CDR2 FYNNEI.

This chain uses TRBV12-3 or TRBV12-4 with TRBJ1-2; D possibly corresponds to TRBD1 (6 bases). The CDR3 is 12 amino acids. V gave up 4 bases and J gave up 8 bases, with 11 bases separating them. CDR3 protein: CASSWGRGGYTF. In DNA, the CDR3 is TGTGCCAGCAGTTGGGGGCGCGGGGGCTACACCTTC.

This CDR3 reads CASSPGEGSTGYTF. CDR3 DNA: TGTGCCAGCAGCCCCGGGGAGGGATCCACAGGCTACACCTTC. The rearrangement joins TRBV7-9 to TRBJ1-2; D is uncertain. Germline V gene lookup returns CDR1 SEHNR and CDR2 FQNEAQ (reference sequence). The length of the CDR3 is 14 residues. Trimming shortened V by 5 bases and J by 8 bases, and 18 bases separated the two germline ends. The whole variable domain, filled in from reference TRBV7-9 and TRBJ1-2, reads DTGVSQNPRHKITKRGQNVTFRCDPISEHNRLYWYRQTLGQGPEFLTYFQNEAQLEKSRLLSDRFSAERPKGSFSTLEIQRTEQGDSAMYLCASSPGEGSTGYTFGSGTRLTVV.